Below are 16 T cell receptor beta chains sequenced from a single sample in a study of T cell clonality in common variable immunodeficiency. Sequencing was performed with immunoSEQ multiplex PCR; in TCRdb, only in-frame clones are kept and a portion is missing. Captured here are tens of thousands of clones, none seen once; the top ten comprise about 5.7%. The sample was peripheral blood mononuclear cells. The receptors shown here come from a person aged 18 to 75 in good health.

Many counts were recorded for this clone. The sequenced fragment ends 3 residues before the CDR3 boundary, so the rest is inferred from the germline J gene. This chain connects TRBV20-1 to TRBJ2-5; 9 bases match TRBD2. In germline, CDR1 is DFQATT, CDR2 SNEGSKA (reference sequence). J lost 2 bases, V lost 0 bases, and 10 bases had no gene match. CDR3 size: 17 residues. CDR3 sequence: CSARDFGREGLQETQYF. Incomplete CDR3 DNA: TGCAGTGCTAGAGATTTCGGGCGGGAGGGCCTTCAAGAGACC.

This clone has at least ten counts. The read terminates 3 residues ahead of where the CDR3 ends, so the germline J gene completes it. The gene calls are TRBV20-1 and TRBJ2-1; 10 bases are shared with TRBD2. The V gene's germline CDR1 is DFQATT and CDR2 SNEGSKA (reference sequence). V lost 2 bases, J lost 2 bases, and 3 bases stayed unmatched. There are 15 residues in the CDR3. Partial CDR3 DNA: TGCAGTGCTAGAACCGGGACTAGCGCCTACAATGAG. Protein product: CSARTGTSAYNE. The complete CDR3 reads CSARTGTSAYNEQFF.

This clone was seen more than once but under ten times. The CDR3 goes on 3 residues after the read ends, and that part is filled in from the germline J gene. The genes are TRBV2 and TRBJ2-6; 9 nucleotides line up with TRBD1. Unmatched junction bases numbered 6, after V lost 6 bases and J lost 0 bases. The CDR3 covers 17 residues. The germline V gene encodes CDR1 SNHLY and CDR2 FYNNEI. Here the CDR3 reads CASSAGTGFSGANVLTF. The covered CDR3 bases are TGTGCCAGCAGCGCCGGGACAGGGTTCTCTGGGGCCAACGTC.

This clone was observed at least ten times. The sequenced fragment ends 3 residues before the CDR3 boundary, so the rest is inferred from the germline J gene. The chain is built from TRBV5-1 and TRBJ2-3; tentatively, D is TRBD2 (6 bases). Germline V lookup: CDR1 SGHRS, CDR2 YFSETQ. The CDR3 length is 16 residues. The V and J ends lost 0 bases and 0 bases respectively, with 11 bases between them. CDR3 loop: CASSLGGRESTDTQYF. The sequenced part of the CDR3 DNA is TGCGCCAGCAGCTTGGGAGGGCGGGAAAGCACAGATACG.

This clone was seen ten or more times. The CDR3 extends 3 residues past the end of the read, so its final part is completed from the germline J gene. This chain uses TRBV20-1 with TRBJ2-7; D is perhaps TRBD1 or TRBD2 (5 bases each). The V gene's germline CDR1 is DFQATT and CDR2 SNEGSKA (reference sequence). Trimming stripped 4 bases from V and 1 base from J, with 11 bases between. This CDR3 spans 13 amino acids. The CDR3 protein is CSAKARESYEQYF. CDR3 bases read: TGCAGTGCTAAGGCCAGGGAGTCCTACGAG.

Many counts were recorded for this clone. The read comes to an end 3 residues before the CDR3 does, leaving the germline J gene to fill in the end. The chain couples TRBV20-1 to TRBJ2-4, with a possible D match to TRBD2 (6 bases). This CDR3 is 15 amino acids long. Germline lookup yields CDR1 DFQATT and CDR2 SNEGSKA (reference sequence). The V and J ends lost 0 bases and 3 bases respectively, with 12 bases between them. CDR3 loop: CSAREGSGNKNIQYF. CDR3 DNA (partial): TGCAGTGCTAGAGAGGGTAGCGGCAACAAAAACATT.

This clone has ten or more counts. The read ends 3 residues before the CDR3 terminus; that terminus is restored from the germline J gene. This chain links TRBV20-1 with TRBJ1-2, with TRBD1 as a possible D gene (6 bases). Germline V gene sequence: CDR1 DFQATT, CDR2 SNEGSKA (reference sequence). This CDR3 has 16 amino acids. V dropped 0 bases and J dropped 0 bases, with 14 bases sitting between them. The CDR3 DNA, read in part, is TGCAGTGCTAGAGATCCCGGACAGTTAGCTAACTATGGC. Translating gives CSARDPGQLANYG. Given in full, the CDR3 is CSARDPGQLANYGYTF.

With respect to this clone: The read ends 3 residues before the CDR3 terminus; that terminus is restored from the germline J gene. V and J are TRBV7-9 and TRBJ1-2; weak D call: TRBD1 (5 bases). CDR3 length equals 12 residues. Germline V CDR1 and CDR2: SEHNR, FQNEAQ (reference sequence). The part of the CDR3 DNA that was read is TGTGCCAGCAGTCCCAGGGAGGCAGGC. This sequence encodes CASSPREAG. The CDR3 in its entirety is CASSPREAGYTF.

This clone was picked up many times. The CDR3 end lies 3 residues beyond the end of the read and is filled in from the germline J gene. The chain carries TRBV20-1 and TRBJ1-5, with TRBD1 as a possible D gene (6 bases). The germline gives CDR1 DFQATT, CDR2 SNEGSKA (reference sequence). The CDR3 spans 14 residues. Trimming cost V 0 bases and J 6 bases, with 12 bases left between them. The CDR3 protein is CSARDSQGGQPQHF. CDR3 DNA (partial): TGCAGTGCTAGAGATTCACAGGGAGGTCAGCCC.

In this sample, this clone turned up many times. The read comes to an end 3 residues before the CDR3 does, leaving the germline J gene to fill in the end. The chain has TRBV19 and TRBJ2-1; 7 positions agree with TRBD1. In germline, CDR1 is LNHDA, CDR2 SQIVND (reference sequence). V lost 2 bases, J lost 9 bases, and 7 bases stayed unmatched. The CDR3 has 14 residues. Partial CDR3 DNA: TGTGCCAGTAGTATAACGACAGGGTCTGTTGAG. Protein product: CASSITTGSVE. The full CDR3 protein reads CASSITTGSVEQFF.

This clone was found many times. This CDR3 is CASSGTENTEAFF. The DNA read from the CDR3 is TGTGCCAGCAGCGGGACAGAGAACACTGAA. The chain employs TRBV7-9 and TRBJ1-1; TRBD1 matches at 7 bases. The read terminates 3 residues ahead of where the CDR3 ends, so the germline J gene completes it. V shed 5 bases, J shed 1 base, and the junction held 1 base outside the gene matches. From germline, CDR1 is SEHNR and CDR2 FQNEAQ (reference sequence). The CDR3 has 13 residues.

This clone was detected many times. CDR3 loop: CASSGQVETEAFF. The CDR3 bases that were read are TGCGCCAGCAGTGGACAGGTAGAAACTGAA. V gene TRBV10-1 combines with J gene TRBJ1-1; weak D call: TRBD1 (6 bases). The observed sequence ends 3 residues before the CDR3 terminus, with the missing tail filled in from the germline J gene. Trimming shortened V by 4 bases and J by 5 bases, and 11 bases separated the two germline ends. The CDR3 totals 13 residues. Looked up from germline, CDR1 is WNHNN and CDR2 is SYGVQD (reference sequence).

This clone was observed at least ten times. Coverage ceases 3 residues before the CDR3 finishes, and the germline J gene fills in the end. The chain employs TRBV19 and TRBJ1-3, with D unresolved. CDR1 is LNHDA and CDR2 is SQIVND in the germline V gene (reference sequence). This CDR3 is 17 amino acids long. V dropped 9 bases and J dropped 2 bases, with 23 bases sitting between them. CDR3 sequence: CASYPRDHPGAGNTIYF. CDR3 bases read: TGTGCCAGCTATCCTAGAGACCACCCTGGCGCTGGAAACACC.

This clone was seen many times. The sequenced fragment ends 3 residues before the CDR3 boundary, so the rest is inferred from the germline J gene. V and J are TRBV20-1 and TRBJ1-1; 10 bases are a match to TRBD1. The CDR3 totals 15 residues. Germline CDR1 DFQATT, CDR2 SNEGSKA (reference sequence). Trimming took 5 bases from V and 2 from J; bases not matched to a gene: 8. The sequenced part of the CDR3 DNA is TGCAGTGCTCCACGCGGGACAGGGGAAAACACTGAA. Its protein is CSAPRGTGENTE. The full CDR3 protein is CSAPRGTGENTEAFF.

By share, this clone counts as medium-sized. Read data end 3 residues before the CDR3 end; the end is taken from the germline J gene. The genes are TRBV20-1 and TRBJ2-7; TRBD1 matches at 9 bases. This CDR3 is 14 amino acids long. V dropped 6 bases and J dropped 2; count of bases not matched to a gene: 8. CDR1 DFQATT and CDR2 SNEGSKA come from the germline V gene (reference sequence). This chain's CDR3 is CSAPDRGFTYEQYF. The sequenced part of the CDR3 DNA is TGCAGTGCCCCGGACAGGGGATTTACCTACGAG.

This clone occurred many times. The CDR3 end is not reached by the read, which stops 3 residues before it; the germline J gene fills it in. The chain employs TRBV10-3 and TRBJ2-4, with 7 positions matching TRBD2. This CDR3 has 13 residues. CDR1 and CDR2 from the germline V gene are ENHRY and SYGVKD. CDR3 bases read: TGTGCCATCTGTCCTAGCGGTAGCGGGATT. Its protein product is CAICPSGSGI. The complete CDR3 protein is CAICPSGSGIQYF.